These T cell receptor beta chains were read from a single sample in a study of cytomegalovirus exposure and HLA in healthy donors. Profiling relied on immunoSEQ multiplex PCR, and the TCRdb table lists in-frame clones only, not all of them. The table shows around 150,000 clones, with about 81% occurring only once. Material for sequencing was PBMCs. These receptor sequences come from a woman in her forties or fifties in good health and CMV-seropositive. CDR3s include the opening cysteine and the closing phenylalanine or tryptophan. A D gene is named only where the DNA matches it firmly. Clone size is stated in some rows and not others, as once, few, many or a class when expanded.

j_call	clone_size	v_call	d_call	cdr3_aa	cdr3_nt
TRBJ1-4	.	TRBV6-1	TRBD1	CASINRGTANEKLFF	TGTGCCAGCATCAACAGGGGCACGGCTAATGAAAAACTGTTTTTT
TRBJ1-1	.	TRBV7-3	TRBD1	CASSPRDRGRGNTEAFF	TGTGCCAGCAGCCCCCGGGACAGGGGGCGCGGGAACACTGAAGCTTTCTTT
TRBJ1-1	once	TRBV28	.	CASSTSPAVAFF	TGTGCCAGCAGTACCAGCCCCGCGGTAGCTTTCTTT
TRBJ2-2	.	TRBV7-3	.	CASSLGPSGGELFF	TGTGCCAGCAGCTTGGGGCCCTCGGGCGGGGAGCTGTTTTTT
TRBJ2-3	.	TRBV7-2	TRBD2	CASSLASGGTDTQYF	TGTGCCAGCAGCTTAGCTAGCGGGGGCACAGATACGCAGTATTTT
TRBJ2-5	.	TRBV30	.	CACHQGKETQYF	TGTGCCTGCCACCAGGGGAAAGAGACCCAGTACTTC
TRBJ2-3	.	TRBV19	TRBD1	CASRKDRGSDTQYF	TGTGCCAGTAGAAAGGACAGGGGATCAGATACGCAGTATTTT
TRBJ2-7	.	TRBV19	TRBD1	CASSPRTGVYYEQYF	TGTGCCAGTAGTCCGCGGACAGGGGTGTACTACGAGCAGTACTTC
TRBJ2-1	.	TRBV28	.	CASIGGAGRINEQFF	TGTGCCAGCATAGGGGGGGCGGGAAGGATCAATGAGCAGTTCTTC
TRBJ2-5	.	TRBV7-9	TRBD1	CASSPRGTGEETQYF	TGTGCCAGCAGCCCTCGGGGGACAGGGGAAGAGACCCAGTACTTC
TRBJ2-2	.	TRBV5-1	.	CASRRQPNTGELFF	TGCGCCAGCCGCAGGCAACCGAACACCGGGGAGCTGTTTTTT
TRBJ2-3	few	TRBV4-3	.	CASSQARLTWADTQYF	TGCGCCAGCAGCCAAGCGCGACTCACCTGGGCAGATACGCAGTATTTT